A single sample is the source of the 6 T cell receptor beta chains below, sequenced in a study of CD8 T cells in ankylosing spondylitis. Findings of the study overall: What appeared characteristic of ankylosing spondylitis blood was a TCR beta motif of 7 or 8 highly homologous variants.

In TCRdb, the 5' RACE reads were re-called with MiXCR into one record per CDR3 protein. The sample includes 670,000 or so distinct CDR3 sequences, over 15% seen only once; the top ten take around 19%. What these receptors recognize is not known. Sequenced sample: blood, either unsorted or a sorted T cell fraction (not recorded which). Receptors originate from a male donor with ankylosing spondylitis.

V usage is TRBV7-2 and J usage is TRBJ2-7; tentative D call: TRBD2 (6 bases). V was cut by 10 bases and J by 0 bases, with 13 bases left in between. Germline values: CDR1 SGHTA, CDR2 FQGNSA. This CDR3 has 13 residues. The CDR3 here is CATRDWSSYEQYF. The CDR3 bases are TGTGCCACTAGGGACTGGAGCTCCTACGAGCAGTACTTC.

J is TRBJ2-7 and V is TRBV12-3 or TRBV12-4, with TRBD1 identical over 10 bases. CDR3 length: 16 residues. With 4 bases clipped from V and 1 base from J, the junction kept 7 bases outside the gene matches. The chain's CDR3 is CASSSRQGAFSYEQYF. The DNA for the CDR3 is TGTGCCAGCAGTTCGAGACAGGGGGCTTTTTCCTACGAGCAGTACTTC.

CDR3 sequence (DNA): TGTGCCAGCAGTGGACTAGCGGGGGCTGAGACCCAGTACTTC. Its translation: CASSGLAGAETQYF. This chain links TRBV6-1 with TRBJ2-5; 12 nucleotides match TRBD2. J lost 5 bases, V lost 4 bases, and 2 bases had no gene match. The CDR3 covers 14 residues. The germline CDR1 and CDR2 sequences are MNHNS and SASEGT.

V and J are TRBV30 and TRBJ1-5, with D possibly being TRBD1 (6 bases). Germline CDR1 is GTSNPN and CDR2 is SVGIG (reference sequence). The CDR3 covers 14 residues. Trimming cost V 3 bases and J 6 bases, with 15 bases left between them. In nucleotides, the CDR3 is TGTGCCTGGAGGGGGGAGGGGGAACGTCAGCCCCAGCATTTT. It translates to CAWRGEGERQPQHF.

This clonotype was picked up a small number of times. The chain uses TRBV12-3 or TRBV12-4 and TRBJ1-1, with 8 bases fitting TRBD1. The CDR3 sequence is 14 residues long. J gave up 4 bases and V 3 bases, and 4 bases lay outside the gene matches. CDR3: CASSLWQGATEAFF. The CDR3 DNA follows: TGTGCCAGCAGTTTGTGGCAGGGGGCCACTGAAGCTTTCTTT.

This clonotype showed up just once. This rearrangement joins TRBV28 to TRBJ2-3, with TRBD2 matching 12 bases. In germline, CDR1 is MDHEN, CDR2 SYDVKM. Trimming at V came to 7 bases and at J to 6 bases, leaving 5 bases not matched to a gene. The CDR3 is 14 residues long. CDR3 DNA: TGTGCCAGCACTAGACTAGCGGGAGAGGATACGCAGTATTTT. This codes for CASTRLAGEDTQYF.